This TCR beta chain was captured by sequencing in a study of CD4 T cells in relation to SARS-CoV-2 and coronaviruses. Overall study: TCR beta CDR3s were sequenced after approximately ten-day antigen culture of PBMCs. Overall study findings and caveats: Crossreactivity was assessed only for spike protein, not other viral proteins.

Per the germline V gene, CDR1 is LGHDT and CDR2 is YNNKEL (reference sequence). V gave up 3 bases and J gave up 6 bases, with 15 bases separating them. The CDR3 is made up of 15 amino acids. Unexposed donor CD4+ T cells date from 2011-2018, before the COVID-19 pandemic. After ten to eleven days of culture, CD4+ T cells were isolated. Points on this clone: The target antigen is unknown.

Using immunoSEQ multiplex PCR, the repertoire was profiled, and TCRdb retains in-frame clones only, with some absent. The sample yields 26,000 or so clones, roughly 76% seen once. The sample was CD4+ T cells from PBMCs, cultured in vitro. This chain links TRBV3-1 (or the pseudogene TRBV3-2) with TRBJ1-5; possible D gene TRBD1, 5 bases. The receptor was derived from a human donor in good health. The CDR3 nucleotides read TGTGCCAGCAGCCAGGATCACAGGATTAGTCAGCCCCAGCATTTT. Translated, it gives CASSQDHRISQPQHF.